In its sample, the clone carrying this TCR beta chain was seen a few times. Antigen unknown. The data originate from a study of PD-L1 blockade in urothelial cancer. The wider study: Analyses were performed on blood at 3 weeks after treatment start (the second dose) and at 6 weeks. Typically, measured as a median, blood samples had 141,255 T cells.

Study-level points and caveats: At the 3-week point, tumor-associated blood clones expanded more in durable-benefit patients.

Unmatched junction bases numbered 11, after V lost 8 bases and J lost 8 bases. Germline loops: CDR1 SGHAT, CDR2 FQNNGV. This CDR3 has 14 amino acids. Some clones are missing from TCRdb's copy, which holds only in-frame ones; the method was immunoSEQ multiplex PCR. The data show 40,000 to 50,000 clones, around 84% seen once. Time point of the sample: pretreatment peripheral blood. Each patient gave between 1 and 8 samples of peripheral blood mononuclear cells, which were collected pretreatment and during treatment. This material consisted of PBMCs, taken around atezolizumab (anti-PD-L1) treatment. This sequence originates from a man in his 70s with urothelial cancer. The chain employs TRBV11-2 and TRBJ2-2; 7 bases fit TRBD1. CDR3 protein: CASLGTAMLGELFF. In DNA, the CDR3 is TGTGCCAGCCTCGGGACAGCCATGCTTGGGGAGCTGTTTTTT.